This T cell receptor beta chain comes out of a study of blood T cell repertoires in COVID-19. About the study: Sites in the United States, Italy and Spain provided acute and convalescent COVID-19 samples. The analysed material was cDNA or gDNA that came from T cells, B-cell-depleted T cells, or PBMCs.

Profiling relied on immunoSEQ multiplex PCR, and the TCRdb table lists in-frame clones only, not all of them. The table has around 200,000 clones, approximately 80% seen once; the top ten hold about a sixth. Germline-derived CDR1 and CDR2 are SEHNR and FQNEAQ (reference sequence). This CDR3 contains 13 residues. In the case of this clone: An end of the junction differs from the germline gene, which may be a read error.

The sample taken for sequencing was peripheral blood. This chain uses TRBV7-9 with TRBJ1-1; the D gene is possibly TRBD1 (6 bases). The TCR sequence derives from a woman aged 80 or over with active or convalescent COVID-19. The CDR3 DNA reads TGTGCCAGCAGCCTTACAGGGAACCCTGAAGCTTTCTTT. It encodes CASSLTGNPEAFF. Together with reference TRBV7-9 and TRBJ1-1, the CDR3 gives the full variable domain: DTGVSQNPRHKITKRGQNVTFRCDPISEHNRLYWYRQTLGQGPEFLTYFQNEAQLEKSRLLSDRFSAERPKGSFSTLEIQRTEQGDSAMYLCASSLTGNPEAFFGQGTRLTVV.